This T cell receptor beta chain was recovered during a study of identical twins. TCRdb ran MiXCR on the 5' RACE reads and lists one entry per CDR3 protein. The profile shows around 960,000 distinct CDR3 sequences, around 12% of them singletons. CDR3 size: 14 residues. V lost 6 bases and J lost 5; bases outside the gene matches: 9. Germline CDR1 reads LGHNT; CDR2 reads FRNRAP. This clonotype was seen more than once but under ten times. Another study also made use of these data, one on yellow fever vaccine responses in identical twins.

The sequence derives from a woman between 18 and 29 years old in good health. Sample: PBMCs. V and J are TRBV12-5 and TRBJ1-2, with TRBD1 identical over 7 bases. The CDR3 DNA reads TGTGCTAGTGGCTCAGGACAGGACGTATATGGCTACACCTTC. Its protein is CASGSGQDVYGYTF.